This T cell receptor beta chain was captured by sequencing in a study of blood T cell repertoires in COVID-19. Study in general: Acute and convalescent COVID-19 samples came from the United States, Italy and Spain. Nucleic acid was either cDNA or gDNA, and it came from T cells, B-cell-depleted T cells, or PBMCs.

Germline values: CDR1 SGHVS, CDR2 FQNEAQ. The ends lost 5 bases at V and 3 bases at J; junction bases unmatched: 9. The CDR3 runs to 15 residues. Authors' data handling: Researchers report that nucleated cell counts were estimated from reference gene primer amplification. Using immunoSEQ multiplex PCR, the repertoire was profiled, and TCRdb retains in-frame clones only, with some absent. The V and J calls and clone size come from that table; D and trimming were worked out from the DNA. There are roughly 200,000 clones in the sample; around 90% occur only once, and roughly 0.56% lies in the top ten. The chain has TRBV7-8 and TRBJ2-5; 7 nucleotides agree with TRBD2. The receptor was derived from a man between 45 and 60 years old with acute or convalescent COVID-19. Sequencing was done on a sample of peripheral blood. Here the CDR3 DNA reads TGTGCCAGCAGCCCACGGCGGGAGCGGAAAGAGACCCAGTACTTC. It yields the protein CASSPRRERKETQYF.